This TCR beta chain was observed in a study of beta chain features in type 1 diabetes. Sequenced material consisted of expressed TCRB transcripts (all of the isolated RNA was reverse transcribed). Only in-frame clones appear in the TCRdb table, and some are missing; sequencing was by immunoSEQ multiplex PCR. The data contain around 310,000 clones, roughly 11% of them singletons. Every single donor gave one heparinised blood draw, and these averaged approximately 100 mL. Once sorted, every population was more than 95% pure. Study observations and caveats: In every one of the four CD4+ subsets, TCRB CDR3s were moderately but significantly shorter in Type 1 diabetes patients. For patients, the naive, central memory and Treg TCRB repertoires appeared more alike than for healthy donors.

This clone appeared a few times. The antigen remains unidentified. Sequencing input: naive CD4+ T cells from blood. The origin of this receptor is a woman in her twenties or thirties in good health.

Here the CDR3 reads CASSPPSGPPETQYF. Written as DNA, the CDR3 is TGTGCCAGCTCACCACCGTCAGGGCCCCCCGAGACCCAGTACTTC. The V call is TRBV18, the J call TRBJ2-5; TRBD1 might be the D (5 bases). This CDR3 is built from 15 residues. V lost 0 bases to trimming and J lost 5 bases, with 13 bases between them. Germline V CDR1 and CDR2: KGHSH, LQKENI. Based on the CDR3 plus reference TRBV18 and TRBJ2-5, the full variable domain is NAGVMQNPRHLVRRRGQEARLRCSPMKGHSHVYWYRQLPEEGLKFMVYLQKENIIDESGMPKERFSAEFPKEGPSILRIQQVVRGDSAAYFCASSPPSGPPETQYFGPGTRLLVL.